This T cell receptor beta chain was retrieved from a study of blood T cells in healthy people across ages. This clonotype was found once. Its antigen remains unidentified. A much more abundant neighbour one base away suggests this may be a read error. Whole-study findings and limits: Researchers deemed the diversity estimates from one million T cells underestimates. Strong correlation existed between TCR beta diversity and naive T cell percentage.

Primers used in a second PCR of about 7 to 12 cycles were a sample-barcoded 5' primer and a J-beta primer mix. One entry per CDR3 protein, called by TCRdb with MiXCR from the 5' RACE reads. This sample yields fewer than 950,000 distinct CDR3 sequences, of which under 40% are seen a single time; 10% to 15% belongs to the top ten. This CDR3 region has 15 residues. Per the germline V gene, CDR1 is SGHRS and CDR2 is YFSETQ. This sequence joins TRBV5-1 and TRBJ2-7; 8 nucleotides align to TRBD2. The sample taken for sequencing was blood. The source is a man between 18 and 29 years old in good health. CDR3 sequence reads: CASSLAGGRHNEQYF. The CDR3 bases are TGCGCCAGCAGTTTGGCGGGGGGACGACACAATGAGCAGTACTTC.